The sequence of this TCR beta chain was determined in a study of identifying expanded T cells in peripheral blood (dated by TCRdb to the late 2010s). General notes on the study: Technical replicates were generated by sequencing separate aliquots of the same genomic DNA pool, with four replicates compared pairwise. Beyond this particular receptor, the publication reports: The binomial model flagged roughly 1.3 differentially abundant clones between technical replicates but around 16 over roughly two weeks and roughly 19 over around four weeks. In all healthy donors, the variance in clone template counts between samples taken approximately 15 days apart rose significantly as total template count increased. The authors expected that biological variance in healthy repertoires might rise further over much longer intervals, such as months to years. Across all healthy-donor time intervals, the beta-binomial model significantly lowered both the number of clones called differentially abundant and the false-positive rate.

Per the germline V gene (reference sequence), SEHNR is the CDR1 and FQNEAQ is the CDR2. After removal of 6 bases from V and 7 bases from J, the junction retains 10 bases not matched to a gene. The CDR3 numbers 15 residues from cysteine through phenylalanine. Of all the DNA, just the CDR3 is kept, 45 bases in frame from base 1. A remark on this clone: Its antigen is unknown. One base away there is no much larger clone; base qualities are not given.

During the collection period, no immune events, such as infections, were documented for the healthy donors. Healthy-donor blood repertoires served as a training cohort to calibrate time-dependent variance in a beta-binomial model of T-cell clone differential abundance. The training cohort included around 10 healthy donors, of whom 3 were female and 7 were male. Donor ages ranged from about 29 to 70 years, with an average of roughly 47 years. Whole blood, obtained from a commercial supplier, was collected from each healthy donor at three time points spaced around two weeks apart. Genomic DNA was extracted from unsorted whole blood for immunosequencing. TCRbeta CDR3 regions were profiled with the immunoSEQ Assay using bias-controlled multiplex PCR amplification of genomic DNA. In the authors' own workflow: The absolute abundance of each unique TCRbeta CDR3 region was quantified after sequences were collapsed and filtered. Two models were used to test differential abundance: a binomial model (Fisher-equivalent) and a beta-binomial model that adds time-dependent variance fitted from healthy donors. Any clone with fewer than 5 combined templates was excluded, and a clone was called differentially abundant if its Benjamini-Hochberg FDR was below 0.01. In the beta-binomial model, variance was expressed as a function of the total template count across the two samples, in the form v = (b*log(k)+a)^2. TCRdb took over this immuneACCESS table, retaining in-frame rearrangements with V and J assigned. Such tables are incomplete; in checked studies, under half of the missing clones stem from an unresolved V gene, and the remainder is unexplained. For V, J and clone size, that table is used; D and trimming come from the DNA. This sample comprises over 75,000 clones, about 87% of them detected only once. The ten most abundant clones make up around 4.1% of the sample.

The rearrangement combines TRBV7-9 with TRBJ2-2; TRBD2 lines up with 8 middle nucleotides. The sequenced material came from blood. The TCR was taken from a person between 18 and 70 years old in good health. This receptor has the CDR3 CASRSVAGMVGELFF. The DNA is TGTGCCAGCAGGAGTGTAGCGGGAATGGTCGGGGAGCTGTTTTTT.